This T cell receptor beta chain appears in the sequencing data of a study of cytomegalovirus exposure and HLA in healthy donors. Study results and caveats: It was in a later analysis that TCR association rates were seen to vary by HLA locus, highest for DRB1 and lowest for HLA-C.

Turning to this clone: Its antigen remains unidentified.

The PCR contained 60 Vbeta and 13 Jbeta primers. Produced via immunoSEQ multiplex PCR; TCRdb's table is partial and in-frame only. This listing includes 95,000 to 150,000 clones. The sample taken for sequencing was PBMCs. The receptor's source is a young man in good health and CMV-seronegative.

CDR3 sequence reads: CASSLGTGGNTEAFF. CDR3 coding DNA: TGTGCCAGCAGCTTGGGGACAGGGGGGAACACTGAAGCTTTCTTT. The rearrangement links TRBV7-9 to TRBJ1-1, with 11 bases identical to TRBD1. CDR1 is SEHNR and CDR2 is FQNEAQ in the germline V gene (reference sequence). V dropped 3 bases and J dropped 1; count of bases not matched to a gene: 1. The CDR3 is 15 residues long.